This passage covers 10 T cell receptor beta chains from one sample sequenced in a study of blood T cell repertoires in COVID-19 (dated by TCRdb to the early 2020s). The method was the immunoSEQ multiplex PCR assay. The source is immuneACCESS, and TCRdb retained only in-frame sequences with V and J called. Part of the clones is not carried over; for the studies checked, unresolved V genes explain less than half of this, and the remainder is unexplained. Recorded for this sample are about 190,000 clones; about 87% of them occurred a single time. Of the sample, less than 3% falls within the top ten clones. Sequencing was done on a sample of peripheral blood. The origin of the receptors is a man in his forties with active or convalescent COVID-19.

The CDR3 DNA reads as TGTGCCAGCAGCCCAGGGACTAGAGCCCACGAGCAGTACTTC. Translated, it gives CASSPGTRAHEQYF. V gene TRBV11-3 combines with J gene TRBJ2-7, with 8 bases that match TRBD2. With 5 bases clipped from V and 5 bases from J, the junction kept 8 bases outside the gene matches. The CDR3 has 14 residues. Germline values: CDR1 SGHNT, CDR2 YENEEA.

The CDR3 reads CSVDRWEQFF. The CDR3 DNA is TGCAGCGTTGACAGATGGGAGCAGTTCTTC. The chain uses TRBV29-1 and TRBJ2-1; D not resolved. Per germline, CDR1 SQVTM and CDR2 ANQGSEA. With 3 bases removed from V and 10 bases from J, the gap between germline ends came to 7 bases. The CDR3 length is 10 residues.

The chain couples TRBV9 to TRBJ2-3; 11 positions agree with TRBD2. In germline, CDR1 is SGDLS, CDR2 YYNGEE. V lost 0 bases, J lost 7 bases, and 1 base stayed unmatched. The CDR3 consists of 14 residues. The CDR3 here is CASSVGLAGNTQYF. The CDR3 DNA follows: TGTGCCAGCAGCGTAGGACTAGCGGGAAATACGCAGTATTTT.

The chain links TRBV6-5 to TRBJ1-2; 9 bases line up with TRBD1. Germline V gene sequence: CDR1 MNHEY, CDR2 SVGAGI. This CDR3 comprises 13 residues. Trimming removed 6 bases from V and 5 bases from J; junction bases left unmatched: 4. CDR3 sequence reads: CASSFDRGYGYTF. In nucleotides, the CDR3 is TGTGCCAGCAGCTTTGACAGGGGGTATGGCTACACCTTC.

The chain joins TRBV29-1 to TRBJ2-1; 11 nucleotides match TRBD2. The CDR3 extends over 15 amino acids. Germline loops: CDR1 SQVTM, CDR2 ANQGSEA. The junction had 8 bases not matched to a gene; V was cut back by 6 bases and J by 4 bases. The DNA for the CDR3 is TGCAGCGTCCCGGGACTAGCGGAACTTTACAATGAGCAGTTCTTC. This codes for CSVPGLAELYNEQFF.

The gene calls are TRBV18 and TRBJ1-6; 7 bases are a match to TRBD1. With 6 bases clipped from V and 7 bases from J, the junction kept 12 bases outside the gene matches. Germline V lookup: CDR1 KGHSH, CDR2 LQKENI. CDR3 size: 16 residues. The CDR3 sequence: CASSSRRGTENSPLHF. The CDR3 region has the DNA TGTGCCAGCTCGTCCCGAAGAGGGACAGAGAATTCACCCCTCCACTTT.

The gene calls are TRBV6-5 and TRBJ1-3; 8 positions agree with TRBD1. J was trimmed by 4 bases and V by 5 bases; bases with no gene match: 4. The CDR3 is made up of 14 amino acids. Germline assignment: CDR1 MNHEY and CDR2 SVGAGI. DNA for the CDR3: TGTGCCAGCAGTATGGACAGGGAGGGAAACACCATATATTTT. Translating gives CASSMDREGNTIYF.

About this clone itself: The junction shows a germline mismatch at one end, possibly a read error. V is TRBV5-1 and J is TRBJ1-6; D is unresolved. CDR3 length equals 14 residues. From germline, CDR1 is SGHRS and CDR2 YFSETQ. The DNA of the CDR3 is TGCGCCAGCAGCCACGACACCTACAATTCACCCCTCCACTTT. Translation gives CASSHDTYNSPLHF. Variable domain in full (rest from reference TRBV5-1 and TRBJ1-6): KAGVTQTPRYLIKTRGQQVTLSCSPISGHRSVSWYQQTPGQGLQFLFEYFSETQRNKGNFPGRFSGRQFSNSRSEMNVSTLELGDSALYLCASSHDTYNSPLHFGNGTRLTVT.

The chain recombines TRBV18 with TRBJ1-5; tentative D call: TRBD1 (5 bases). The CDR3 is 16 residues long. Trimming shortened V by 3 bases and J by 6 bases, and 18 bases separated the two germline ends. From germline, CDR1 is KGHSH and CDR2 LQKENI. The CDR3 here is CASSPSHTGGSQPQHF. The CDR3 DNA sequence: TGTGCCAGCTCACCTTCTCATACCGGGGGATCTCAGCCCCAGCATTTT.

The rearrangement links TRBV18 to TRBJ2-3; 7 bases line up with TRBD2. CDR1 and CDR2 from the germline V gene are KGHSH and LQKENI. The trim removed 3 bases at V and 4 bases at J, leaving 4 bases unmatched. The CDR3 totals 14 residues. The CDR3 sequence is CASSPGLGADTQYF. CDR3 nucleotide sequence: TGTGCCAGCTCACCCGGACTAGGCGCAGATACGCAGTATTTT.